The present T cell receptor beta chain was sequenced within a study of OX40 agonist ivuxolimab in advanced cancers. Study context: With ivuxolimab, an agonistic anti-OX40 (CD134) antibody, patients were treated. Whole-study findings and limits: Partly responding patients at 0.1-3.0 mg/kg showed some of the smallest clonal expansion.

Regarding this clone: Its antigen is unidentified.

Germline values: CDR1 ENHRY, CDR2 SYGVKD. Trimming removed 2 bases from V and 6 bases from J; junction bases left unmatched: 0. The CDR3 length is 14 residues. The data were produced by immunoSEQ multiplex PCR, yet TCRdb's version contains in-frame clones alone and is incomplete. The sample holds roughly 32,000 clones; about 93% are singletons and the top ten take less than 5%. The receptor's source is an adult with an advanced solid tumor such as melanoma, head and neck, liver or kidney cancer. V usage is TRBV10-3 and J usage is TRBJ2-2, with TRBD1 matching over 10 bases. The sample was CD4+ or CD8+ T cells sorted from blood, taken in a trial of the OX40 agonist ivuxolimab. Written as DNA, the CDR3 is TGTGCCATCAGTGAGGGACAGGGGGCCGGGGAGCTGTTTTTT. Translated, it gives CAISEGQGAGELFF.